The clone carrying this T cell receptor beta chain was seen at least ten times. Antigen specificity is unknown. Time point here: after preoperative PTX-NDP chemotherapy. The sample originates from a study of esophageal squamous cell carcinoma under preoperative chemotherapy. Study-wide points: After treatment, tumor-infiltrating lymphocytes apparently came partly from blood T cells. Clonal contraction, more than amplification, hit abundant clones after paclitaxel-nedaplatin. Tumor-infiltrating lymphocytes showed no significant post-chemotherapy TCR diversity increase, unlike peripheral T cells.

Germline V gene sequence: CDR1 SGHVS, CDR2 FQNEAQ. This CDR3 is built from 18 residues. The trim removed 4 bases at V and 0 bases at J, leaving 11 bases unmatched. TCRdb recomputed calls from the PCR reads with MiXCR, one row per CDR3 protein. The sample includes 30,000 to 35,000 distinct CDR3 sequences, roughly 52% of them seen just once. The source of this sequence is a human donor with esophageal squamous cell carcinoma. The donor label of this sample is uncertain. Sampling was conducted from a patient given preoperative chemotherapy. The chain couples TRBV7-8 to TRBJ2-7; the match to TRBD2 covers 11 bases. This CDR3 reads CASSYRAATSGSSYEQYF. The CDR3 nucleotides read TGTGCCAGCAGCTACCGGGCTGCTACTAGCGGGAGCTCCTACGAGCAGTACTTC.